The 15 T cell receptor beta chains below were found in one sample sequenced in a study of CD8 T cells in ankylosing spondylitis. TCRdb redid the calling of the 5' RACE reads with MiXCR, one entry per CDR3 protein. The table shows a few hundred thousand distinct CDR3 sequences, with 15% to 20% occurring only once. Sequencing input: blood, either unsorted or a sorted T cell fraction (not recorded which). The receptors derive from a male donor with ankylosing spondylitis or in good health (not recorded which).

This clonotype was counted between two and nine times. The rearrangement uses TRBV7-8 and TRBJ2-5, with TRBD1 matching over 8 bases. The V gene's germline CDR1 is SGHVS and CDR2 FQNEAQ. There are 18 residues in the CDR3. Trimming removed 1 base from V and 5 bases from J; junction bases left unmatched: 15. DNA of the CDR3: TGTGCCAGCAGCTTAGGGGCAGGGGGGACAGGCTCAGGGGAGACCCAGTACTTC. This translates into CASSLGAGGTGSGETQYF. Using reference TRBV7-8 and TRBJ2-5 for the parts outside the CDR3, the full variable domain is GAGVSQSPRYKVAKRGQDVALRCDPISGHVSLFWYQQALGQGPEFLTYFQNEAQLDKSGLPSDRFFAERPEGSVSTLKIQRTQQEDSAVYLCASSLGAGGTGSGETQYFGPGTRLLVL.

This clonotype was seen only a few times. The J gene is TRBJ2-3, the V gene TRBV12-3 or TRBV12-4; a possible D gene is TRBD1 (6 bases). Trimming removed 3 bases at V and 4 bases at J, with 8 bases between. The CDR3 spans 13 residues. CDR3 loop: CASSLSGADTQYF. The CDR3 DNA is TGTGCCAGCAGTTTGTCAGGGGCAGATACGCAGTATTTT.

This chain connects TRBV7-9 to TRBJ2-7, with 9 positions matching TRBD2. Looked up from germline, CDR1 is SEHNR and CDR2 is FQNEAQ (reference sequence). V was clipped by 5 bases and J by 7 bases; unmatched bases: 3. The CDR3 totals 12 residues. DNA of the CDR3: TGTGCCAGCAGCCGCGGGGGGGTGGAGCAGTACTTC. This codes for CASSRGGVEQYF.

This clonotype was observed many times. The V and J genes are TRBV10-2 and TRBJ2-2; possibly TRBD2 for D (6 bases). This CDR3 is 14 amino acids long. V dropped 8 bases and J dropped 6 bases, with 16 bases sitting between them. The germline gives CDR1 WSHSY, CDR2 SAAADI. The chain's CDR3 is CASSSGGSAGELFF. The CDR3 DNA reads as TGCGCCAGCTCTTCCGGGGGAAGCGCCGGGGAGCTGTTTTTT.

The chain combines TRBV19 with TRBJ1-5, with D hard to call. Germline values: CDR1 LNHDA, CDR2 SQIVND (reference sequence). V lost 3 bases to trimming and J lost 7 bases, with 10 bases between them. CDR3 length equals 13 residues. CDR3 region: CASSMWREQPQHF. CDR3 sequence (DNA): TGTGCCAGTAGTATGTGGCGAGAGCAGCCCCAGCATTTT. Supplemented by reference TRBV19 and TRBJ1-5, the full variable domain reads DGGITQSPKYLFRKEGQNVTLSCEQNLNHDAMYWYRQDPGQGLRLIYYSQIVNDFQKGDIAEGYSVSREKKESFPLTVTSAQKNPTAFYLCASSMWREQPQHFGDGTRLSIL.

This chain links TRBV11-1 with TRBJ1-1; no clear D. CDR3 length equals 13 residues. Trimming took off 4 bases at V and 7 bases at J, with 13 bases between the two ends. The germline CDR1 and CDR2 sequences are SGHAT and FQDESV (reference sequence). CDR3 in amino acids: CASSSTDGLEAFF. In nucleotides, the CDR3 is TGTGCCAGCAGCTCAACAGACGGGCTTGAAGCTTTCTTT.

This clonotype came up many times. The chain employs TRBV29-1 and TRBJ2-3; D is possibly TRBD1 (5 bases). CDR3 length: 16 residues. Germline V CDR1 and CDR2: SQVTM, ANQGSEA. V gave up 2 bases and J gave up 5 bases, with 20 bases separating them. The CDR3: CSVESLLVLTGDTQYF. CDR3 bases: TGCAGCGTTGAATCCCTCCTCGTGCTTACAGGAGATACGCAGTATTTT.

This clonotype showed up many times. V gene TRBV5-5 combines with J gene TRBJ2-7, with 15 bases matching TRBD2. CDR1 is SGHKS and CDR2 is YYEKEE in the germline V gene (reference sequence). The junction had 3 bases not matched to a gene; V was cut back by 4 bases and J by 4 bases. The CDR3 sequence is 15 residues long. CDR3 DNA sequence: TGTGCCAGCAGCCCTGGACTAGCGGGAGGGTACGAGCAGTACTTC. This translates into CASSPGLAGGYEQYF. The whole variable domain, remainder taken from reference TRBV5-5 and TRBJ2-7, is DAGVTQSPTHLIKTRGQQVTLRCSPISGHKSVSWYQQVLGQGPQFIFQYYEKEERGRGNFPDRFSARQFPNYSSELNVNALLLGDSALYLCASSPGLAGGYEQYFGPGTRLTVT.

The V gene is TRBV20-1, the J gene TRBJ2-7; TRBD2 might be the D (5 bases). Trimming cost V 0 bases and J 3 bases, with 18 bases left between them. The CDR3 has 16 residues. Germline V lookup: CDR1 DFQATT, CDR2 SNEGSKA (reference sequence). CDR3 region: CSARDRTDDYLYEQYF. CDR3 DNA sequence: TGCAGTGCTAGAGATAGGACGGATGACTACCTCTACGAGCAGTACTTC.

This clonotype was counted many times. The chain uses TRBV29-1 and TRBJ2-2; D ambiguous. V was clipped by 1 base and J by 4 bases, with 7 bases between them. The CDR3 is 13 residues long. Germline V gene sequence: CDR1 SQVTM, CDR2 ANQGSEA. The CDR3, as DNA: TGCAGCGTTGAAGGGGCCCTCACCGGGGAGCTGTTTTTT. It is translated as CSVEGALTGELFF.

With respect to this clonotype: One end of the junction fails to match germline, which may point to a read error. This chain links TRBV20-1 with TRBJ1-3, with a possible D match to TRBD1 (6 bases). Germline values: CDR1 DFQATT, CDR2 SNEGSKA (reference sequence). This CDR3 has 13 amino acids. CDR3 sequence reads: CSASTGSGNPIYF. The CDR3 nucleotides are TGCAGTGCTTCGACAGGCTCTGGAAACCCCATATATTTT.

V usage is TRBV10-3 and J usage is TRBJ2-2, with 9 bases aligning to TRBD1. The germline gives CDR1 ENHRY, CDR2 SYGVKD. J gave up 4 bases and V 9 bases, and 9 bases lay outside the gene matches. This CDR3 contains 15 residues. CDR3 nucleotides: TGTGCCATTACCCCGGGACAGGGTCCCACCGGGGAGCTGTTTTTT. It is translated as CAITPGQGPTGELFF.

The chain couples TRBV5-1 to TRBJ2-1, with D perhaps given as TRBD1 or TRBD2 (6 bases each). Germline values: CDR1 SGHRS, CDR2 YFSETQ. The ends were cut back, 2 bases at V and 2 bases at J, with 11 bases in the middle. CDR3 size: 15 residues. The CDR3 nucleotides are TGCGCCAGCAGCTTCGAGGGGGGTGCCTACAATGAGCAGTTCTTC. Translating it yields CASSFEGGAYNEQFF.

This clonotype was counted at least ten times. The gene calls are TRBV7-2 and TRBJ1-3; no firm D call. V was shortened by 2 bases and J by 2 bases, with 10 bases between the two germline ends. The CDR3 loop spans 15 amino acids. CDR1 is SGHTA, CDR2 FQGNSA, per germline. The chain's CDR3 is CASSLQPIAGNTIYF. The CDR3 DNA reads TGTGCCAGCAGCTTACAGCCTATAGCTGGAAACACCATATATTTT.

V gene TRBV29-1 combines with J gene TRBJ2-3; 10 bases match TRBD1. Germline CDR1 reads SQVTM; CDR2 reads ANQGSEA. Trimming took 6 bases from V and 4 from J; bases not matched to a gene: 7. The CDR3 covers 14 residues. Here the CDR3 DNA reads TGCAGCGTCCCGGGACAGGGGTTGGCAGATACGCAGTATTTT. Amino acids: CSVPGQGLADTQYF.